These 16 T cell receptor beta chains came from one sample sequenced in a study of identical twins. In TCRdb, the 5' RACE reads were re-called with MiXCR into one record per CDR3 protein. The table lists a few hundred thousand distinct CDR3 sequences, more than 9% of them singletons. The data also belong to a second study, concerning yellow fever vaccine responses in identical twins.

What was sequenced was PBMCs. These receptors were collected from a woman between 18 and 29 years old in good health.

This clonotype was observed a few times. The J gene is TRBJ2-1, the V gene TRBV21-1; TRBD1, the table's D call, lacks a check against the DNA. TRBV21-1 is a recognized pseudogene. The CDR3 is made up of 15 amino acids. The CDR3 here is CASTKRLRGQNEQFF. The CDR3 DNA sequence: TGTGCCAGCACCAAGAGACTCAGGGGGCAGAATGAGCAGTTCTTC.

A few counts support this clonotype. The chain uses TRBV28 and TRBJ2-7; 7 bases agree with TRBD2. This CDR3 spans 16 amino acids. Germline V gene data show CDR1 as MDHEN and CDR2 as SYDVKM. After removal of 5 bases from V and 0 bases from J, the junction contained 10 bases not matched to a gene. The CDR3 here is CASSPFSGESSYEQYF. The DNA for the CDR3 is TGTGCCAGCAGTCCCTTCAGCGGGGAAAGCTCCTACGAGCAGTACTTC.

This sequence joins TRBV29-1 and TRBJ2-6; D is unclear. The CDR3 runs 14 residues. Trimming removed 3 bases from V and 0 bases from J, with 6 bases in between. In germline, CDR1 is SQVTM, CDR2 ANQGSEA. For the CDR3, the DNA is TGCAGCGTTGATCAGGTCTCTGGGGCCAACGTCCTGACTTTC. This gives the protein CSVDQVSGANVLTF.

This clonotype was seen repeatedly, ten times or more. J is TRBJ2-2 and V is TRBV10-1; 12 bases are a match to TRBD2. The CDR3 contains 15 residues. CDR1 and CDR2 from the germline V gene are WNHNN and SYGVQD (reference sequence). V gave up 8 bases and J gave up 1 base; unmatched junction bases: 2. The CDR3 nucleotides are TGCGCCAGCGGGACTAGCGGGTGGAACACCGGGGAGCTGTTTTTT. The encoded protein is CASGTSGWNTGELFF.

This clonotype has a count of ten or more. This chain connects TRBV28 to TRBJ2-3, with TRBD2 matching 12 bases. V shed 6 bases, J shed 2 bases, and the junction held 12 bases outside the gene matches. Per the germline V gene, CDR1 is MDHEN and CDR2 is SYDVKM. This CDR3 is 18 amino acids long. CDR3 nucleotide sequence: TGTGCCAGCAGACCTATCACGGGACTAGCGGGCGACACAGATACGCAGTATTTT. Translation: CASRPITGLAGDTDTQYF.

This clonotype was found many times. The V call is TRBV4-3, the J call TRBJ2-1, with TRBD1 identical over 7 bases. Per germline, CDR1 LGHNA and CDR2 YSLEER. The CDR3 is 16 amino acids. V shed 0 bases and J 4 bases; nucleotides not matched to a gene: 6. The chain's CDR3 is CASSQERQGEYNEQFF. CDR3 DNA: TGCGCCAGCAGCCAAGAACGACAGGGAGAGTACAATGAGCAGTTCTTC.

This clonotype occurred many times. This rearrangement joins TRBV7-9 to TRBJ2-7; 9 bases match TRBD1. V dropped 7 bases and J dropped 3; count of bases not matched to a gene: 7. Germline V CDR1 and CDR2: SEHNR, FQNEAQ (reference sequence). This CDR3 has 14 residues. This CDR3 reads CASTSRDRVYEQYF. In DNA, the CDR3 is TGTGCCAGCACCTCGAGGGACAGGGTCTACGAGCAGTACTTC.

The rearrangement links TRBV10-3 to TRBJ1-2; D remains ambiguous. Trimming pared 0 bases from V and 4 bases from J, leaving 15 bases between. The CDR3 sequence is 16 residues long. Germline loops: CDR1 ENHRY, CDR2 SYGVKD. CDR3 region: CAISESGSGPLYGYTF. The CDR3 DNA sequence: TGTGCCATCAGTGAGTCTGGCTCCGGGCCCCTCTATGGCTACACCTTC.

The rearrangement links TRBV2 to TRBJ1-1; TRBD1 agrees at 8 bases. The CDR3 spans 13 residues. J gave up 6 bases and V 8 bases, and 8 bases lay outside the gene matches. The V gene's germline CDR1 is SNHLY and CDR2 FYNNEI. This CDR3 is CASAIRGLAEAFF. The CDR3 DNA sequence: TGTGCCAGCGCCATCAGGGGGCTCGCTGAAGCTTTCTTT.

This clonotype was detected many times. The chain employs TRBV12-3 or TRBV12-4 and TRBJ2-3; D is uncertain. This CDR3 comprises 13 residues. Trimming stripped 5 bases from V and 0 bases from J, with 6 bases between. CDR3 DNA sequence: TGTGCCAGCAGTGGGTCTAGCACAGATACGCAGTATTTT. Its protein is CASSGSSTDTQYF.

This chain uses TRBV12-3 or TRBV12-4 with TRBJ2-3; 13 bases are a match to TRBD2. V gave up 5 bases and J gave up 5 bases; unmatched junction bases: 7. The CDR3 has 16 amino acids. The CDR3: CASSPRLAGGIDTQYF. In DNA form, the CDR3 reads TGTGCCAGCAGTCCGAGACTAGCGGGGGGAATAGATACGCAGTATTTT.

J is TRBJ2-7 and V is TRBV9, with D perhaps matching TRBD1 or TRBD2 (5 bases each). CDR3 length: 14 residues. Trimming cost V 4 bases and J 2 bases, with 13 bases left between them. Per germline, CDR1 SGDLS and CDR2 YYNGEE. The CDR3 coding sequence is TGTGCCAGCAGCAGGGGAGTCGCCCCCTACGAGCAGTACTTC. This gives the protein CASSRGVAPYEQYF.

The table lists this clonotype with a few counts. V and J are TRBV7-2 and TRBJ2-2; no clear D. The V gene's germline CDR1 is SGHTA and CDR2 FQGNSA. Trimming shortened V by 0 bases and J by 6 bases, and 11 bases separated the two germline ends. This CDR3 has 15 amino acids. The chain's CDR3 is CASSLAIATPGELFF. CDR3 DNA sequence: TGTGCCAGCAGCTTAGCGATCGCCACCCCCGGGGAGCTGTTTTTT.

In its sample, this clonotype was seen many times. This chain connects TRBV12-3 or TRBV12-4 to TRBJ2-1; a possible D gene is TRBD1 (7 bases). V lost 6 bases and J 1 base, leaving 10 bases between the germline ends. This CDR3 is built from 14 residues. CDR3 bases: TGTGCCAGCAGCCCAGGGGGGTCCTACAATGAGCAGTTCTTC. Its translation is CASSPGGSYNEQFF.

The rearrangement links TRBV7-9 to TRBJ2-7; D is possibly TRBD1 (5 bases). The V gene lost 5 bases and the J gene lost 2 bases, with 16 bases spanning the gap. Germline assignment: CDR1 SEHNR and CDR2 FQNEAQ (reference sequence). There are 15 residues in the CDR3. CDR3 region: CASSQSQGAPYEQYF. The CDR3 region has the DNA TGTGCCAGCAGCCAAAGTCAGGGTGCTCCCTACGAGCAGTACTTC.

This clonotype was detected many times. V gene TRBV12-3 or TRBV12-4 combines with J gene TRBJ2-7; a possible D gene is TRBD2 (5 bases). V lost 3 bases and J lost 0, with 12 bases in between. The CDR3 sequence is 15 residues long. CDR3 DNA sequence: TGTGCCAGCAGTTTTTTGGTGGGAGTCTCCTACGAGCAGTACTTC. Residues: CASSFLVGVSYEQYF.